This T cell receptor (beta chain) was profiled in a study of T-cell reconstitution after alpha-beta-depleted transplantation in children. CDR3 length equals 18 residues. The J segment lost 6 bases and the V segment lost 1 base, leaving 10 bases of the junction unmatched. The germline gives CDR1 LNHNV, CDR2 YYDKDF (reference sequence). This clonotype occurred once. The library targeted TCRbeta and was prepared with unique molecular identifiers. TCRdb fed the PCR reads into MiXCR, producing one record per CDR3 protein. The sample lists 450,000 to 600,000 distinct CDR3 sequences, approximately 30% occurring once.

The sequencing here drew on PBMCs from the stem cell graft donor, taken from the stem cell graft. This chain joins TRBV15 and TRBJ2-1; 12 nucleotides match TRBD2. The receptor was isolated from a human donor who donated a stem cell graft to a child with aplastic anemia. CDR3 sequence reads: CATSRALAGGWLGNEQFF. The CDR3 nucleotides are TGTGCCACCAGCAGAGCCCTAGCGGGAGGGTGGCTGGGCAATGAGCAGTTCTTC.